This TCR beta chain was found in a study of response to subunit inactivated influenza vaccine. This clonotype was picked up a small number of times. Its antigen is currently unknown. The CDR3 runs to 14 residues. Trimming took off 4 bases at V and 1 base at J, with 9 bases between the two ends. From germline, CDR1 is LGHNA and CDR2 YSLEER. Findings and limits, study-wide: Seasonal influenza vaccination, on each occasion, was suggested by the authors to recruit few new T cells.

Each CDR3 protein is one row after TCRdb ran MiXCR on the RT-PCR reads. The data show hundreds of thousands of distinct CDR3 sequences, about 14% seen once. Sequencing was performed on PBMCs from blood, taken roughly 2 weeks before vaccination. This chain uses TRBV4-3 with TRBJ2-3; D gene ambiguous. The TCR originated in a man between 45 and 60 years old who received an inactivated influenza vaccine. The CDR3 loop is CASSPRARTDTQYF. CDR3 nucleotide sequence: TGCGCCAGCAGCCCCCGGGCGCGCACAGATACGCAGTATTTT.